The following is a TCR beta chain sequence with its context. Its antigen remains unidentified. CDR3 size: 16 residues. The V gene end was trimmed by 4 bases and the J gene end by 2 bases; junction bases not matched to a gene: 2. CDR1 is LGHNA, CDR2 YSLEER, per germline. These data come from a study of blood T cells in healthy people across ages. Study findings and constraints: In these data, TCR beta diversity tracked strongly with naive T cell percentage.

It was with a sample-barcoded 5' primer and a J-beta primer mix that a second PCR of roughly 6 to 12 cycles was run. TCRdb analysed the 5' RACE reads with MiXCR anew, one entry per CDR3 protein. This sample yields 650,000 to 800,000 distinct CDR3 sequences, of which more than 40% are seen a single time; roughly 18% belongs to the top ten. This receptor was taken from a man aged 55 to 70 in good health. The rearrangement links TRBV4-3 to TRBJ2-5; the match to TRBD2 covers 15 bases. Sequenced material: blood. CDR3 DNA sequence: TGCGCCAGCAGCCGGACTAGCGGGGGGGGACAAGAGACCCAGTACTTC. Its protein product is CASSRTSGGGQETQYF.